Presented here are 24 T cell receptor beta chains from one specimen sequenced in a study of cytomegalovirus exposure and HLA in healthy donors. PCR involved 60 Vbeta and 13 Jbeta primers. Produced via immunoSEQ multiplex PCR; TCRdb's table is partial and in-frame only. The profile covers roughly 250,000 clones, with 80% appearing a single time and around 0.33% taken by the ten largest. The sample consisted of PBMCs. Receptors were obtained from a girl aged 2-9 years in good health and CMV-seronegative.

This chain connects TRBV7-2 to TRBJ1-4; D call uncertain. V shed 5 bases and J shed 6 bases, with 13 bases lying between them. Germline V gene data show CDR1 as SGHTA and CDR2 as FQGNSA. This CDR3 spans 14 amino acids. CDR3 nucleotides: TGTGCCAGCAGCACCGCCGCGGGGTATGAAAAACTGTTTTTT. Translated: CASSTAAGYEKLFF.

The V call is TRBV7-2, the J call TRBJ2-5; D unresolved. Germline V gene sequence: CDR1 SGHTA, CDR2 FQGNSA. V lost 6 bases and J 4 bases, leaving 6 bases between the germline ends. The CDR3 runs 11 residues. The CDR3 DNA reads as TGTGCCAGCAGACCGGGAGAGACCCAGTACTTC. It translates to CASRPGETQYF. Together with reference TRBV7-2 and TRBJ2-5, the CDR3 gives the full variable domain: GAGVSQSPSNKVTEKGKDVELRCDPISGHTALYWYRQSLGQGLEFLIYFQGNSAPDKSGLPSDRFSAERTGGSVSTLTIQRTQQEDSAVYLCASRPGETQYFGPGTRLLVL.

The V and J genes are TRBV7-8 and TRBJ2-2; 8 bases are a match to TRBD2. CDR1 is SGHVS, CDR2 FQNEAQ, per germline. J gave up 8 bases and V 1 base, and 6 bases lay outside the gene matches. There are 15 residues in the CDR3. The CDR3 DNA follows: TGTGCCAGCAGCTTAGGCATGGGCGGGAGGGGGGAGCTGTTTTTT. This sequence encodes CASSLGMGGRGELFF.

The CDR3 DNA reads TGCGCCAGCAGCTCACGGAGTATCTACAATGAGCAGTTCTTC. Its translation is CASSSRSIYNEQFF. This rearrangement joins TRBV5-1 to TRBJ2-1; D gene uncertain. V was trimmed by 3 bases and J by 3 bases, leaving 10 bases between them. The CDR3 loop spans 14 amino acids. Germline CDR1 reads SGHRS; CDR2 reads YFSETQ.

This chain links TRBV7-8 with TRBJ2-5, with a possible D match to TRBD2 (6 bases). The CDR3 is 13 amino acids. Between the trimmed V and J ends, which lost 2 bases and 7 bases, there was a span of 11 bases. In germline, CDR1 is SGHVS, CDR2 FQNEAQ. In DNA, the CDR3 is TGTGCCAGCAGCTTAACGGGAGATGGGACCCAGTACTTC. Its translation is CASSLTGDGTQYF.

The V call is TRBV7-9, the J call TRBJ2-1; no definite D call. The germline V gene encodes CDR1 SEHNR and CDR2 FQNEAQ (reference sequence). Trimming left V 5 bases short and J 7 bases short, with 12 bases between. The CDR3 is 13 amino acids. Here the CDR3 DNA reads TGTGCCAGCAGCGCCCCCCCCGGGAATGAGCAGTTCTTC. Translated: CASSAPPGNEQFF.

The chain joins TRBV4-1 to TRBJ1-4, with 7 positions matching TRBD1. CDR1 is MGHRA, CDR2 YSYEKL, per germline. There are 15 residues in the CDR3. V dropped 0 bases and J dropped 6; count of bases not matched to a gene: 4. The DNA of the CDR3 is TGCGCCAGCAGCCAAGACACAGGGGCGGATGAAAAACTGTTTTTT. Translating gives CASSQDTGADEKLFF.

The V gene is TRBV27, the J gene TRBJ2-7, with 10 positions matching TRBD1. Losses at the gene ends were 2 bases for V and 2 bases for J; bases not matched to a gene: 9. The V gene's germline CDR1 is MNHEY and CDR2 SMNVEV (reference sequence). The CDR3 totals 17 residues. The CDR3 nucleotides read TGTGCCAGCAGTTTACTACCTGGGACAGGGGCAGCCTACGAGCAGTACTTC. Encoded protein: CASSLLPGTGAAYEQYF.

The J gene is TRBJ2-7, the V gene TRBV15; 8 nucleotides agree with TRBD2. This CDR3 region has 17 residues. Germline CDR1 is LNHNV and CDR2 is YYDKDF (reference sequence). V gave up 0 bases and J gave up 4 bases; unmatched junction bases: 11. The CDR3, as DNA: TGTGCCACCAGCAGAGATCGGGGCGGGAGGCCGGGTTACGAGCAGTACTTC. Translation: CATSRDRGGRPGYEQYF.

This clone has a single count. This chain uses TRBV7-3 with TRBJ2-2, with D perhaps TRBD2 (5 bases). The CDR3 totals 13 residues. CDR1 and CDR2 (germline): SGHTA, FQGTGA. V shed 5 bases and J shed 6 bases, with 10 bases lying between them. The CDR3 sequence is CASSPDGAGELFF. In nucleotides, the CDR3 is TGTGCCAGCAGCCCCGACGGGGCCGGGGAGCTGTTTTTT.

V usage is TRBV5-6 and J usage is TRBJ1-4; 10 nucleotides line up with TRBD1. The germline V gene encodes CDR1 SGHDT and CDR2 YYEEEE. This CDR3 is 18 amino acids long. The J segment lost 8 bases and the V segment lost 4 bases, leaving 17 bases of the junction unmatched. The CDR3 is CASSLAGTGATLSEKLFF. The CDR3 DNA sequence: TGTGCCAGCAGCCTGGCCGGGACAGGGGCTACATTAAGCGAAAAACTGTTTTTT.

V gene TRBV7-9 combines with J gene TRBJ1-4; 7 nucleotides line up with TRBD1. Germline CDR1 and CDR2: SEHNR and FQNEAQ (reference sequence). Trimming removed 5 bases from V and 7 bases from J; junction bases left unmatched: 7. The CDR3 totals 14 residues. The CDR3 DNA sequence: TGTGCCAGCAGCCCGAGAGGGGGCACTGAAAAACTGTTTTTT. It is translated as CASSPRGGTEKLFF. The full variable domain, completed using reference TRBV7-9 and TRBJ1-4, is DTGVSQNPRHKITKRGQNVTFRCDPISEHNRLYWYRQTLGQGPEFLTYFQNEAQLEKSRLLSDRFSAERPKGSFSTLEIQRTEQGDSAMYLCASSPRGGTEKLFFGSGTQLSVL.

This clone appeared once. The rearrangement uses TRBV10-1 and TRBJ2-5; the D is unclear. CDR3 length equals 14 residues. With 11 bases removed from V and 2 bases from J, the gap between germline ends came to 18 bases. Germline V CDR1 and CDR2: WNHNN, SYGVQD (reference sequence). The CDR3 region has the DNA TGCGCCTGGCCGTCGTTTTTGAATCAAGAGACCCAGTACTTC. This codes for CAWPSFLNQETQYF.

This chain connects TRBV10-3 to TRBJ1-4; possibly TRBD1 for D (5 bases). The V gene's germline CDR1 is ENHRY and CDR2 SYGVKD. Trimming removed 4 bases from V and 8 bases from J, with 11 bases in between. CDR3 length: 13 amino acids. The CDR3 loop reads CAISGGGGEKLFF. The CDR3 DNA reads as TGTGCCATCAGTGGCGGGGGTGGGGAAAAACTGTTTTTT.

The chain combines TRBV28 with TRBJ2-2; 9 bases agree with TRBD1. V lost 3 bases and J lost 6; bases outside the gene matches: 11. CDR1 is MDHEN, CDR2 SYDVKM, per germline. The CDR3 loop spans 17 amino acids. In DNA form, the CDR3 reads TGTGCCAGCAGTTTCCCGATTCGGGACAGGGTTGCCGGGGAGCTGTTTTTT. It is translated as CASSFPIRDRVAGELFF.

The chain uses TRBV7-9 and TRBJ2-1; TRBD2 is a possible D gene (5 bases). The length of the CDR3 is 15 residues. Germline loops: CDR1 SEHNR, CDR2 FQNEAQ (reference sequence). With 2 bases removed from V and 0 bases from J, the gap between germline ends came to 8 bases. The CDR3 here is CASSLSGDSYNEQFF. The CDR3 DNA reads TGTGCCAGCAGCTTAAGCGGCGACTCCTACAATGAGCAGTTCTTC. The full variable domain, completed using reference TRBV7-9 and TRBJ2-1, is DTGVSQNPRHKITKRGQNVTFRCDPISEHNRLYWYRQTLGQGPEFLTYFQNEAQLEKSRLLSDRFSAERPKGSFSTLEIQRTEQGDSAMYLCASSLSGDSYNEQFFGPGTRLTVL.

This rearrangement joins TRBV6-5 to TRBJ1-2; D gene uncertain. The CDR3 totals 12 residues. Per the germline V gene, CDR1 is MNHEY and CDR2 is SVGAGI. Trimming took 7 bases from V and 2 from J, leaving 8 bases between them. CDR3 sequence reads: CASMGRNYGYTF. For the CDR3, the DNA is TGTGCCAGCATGGGCAGAAACTATGGCTACACCTTC.

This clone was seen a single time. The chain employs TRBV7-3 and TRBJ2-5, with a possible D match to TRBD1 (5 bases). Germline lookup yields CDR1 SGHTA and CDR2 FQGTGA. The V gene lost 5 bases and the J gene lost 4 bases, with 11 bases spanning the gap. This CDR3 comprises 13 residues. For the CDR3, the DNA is TGTGCCAGCAGCGGTTCAGGGCGAGAGACCCAGTACTTC. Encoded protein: CASSGSGRETQYF.

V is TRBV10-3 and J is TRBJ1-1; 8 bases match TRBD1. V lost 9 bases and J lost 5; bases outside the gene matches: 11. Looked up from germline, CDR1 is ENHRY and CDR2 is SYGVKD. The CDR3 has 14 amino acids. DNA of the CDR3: TGTGCCATTACTCCAGGACAGGGCTCGACTGAAGCTTTCTTT. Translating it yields CAITPGQGSTEAFF.

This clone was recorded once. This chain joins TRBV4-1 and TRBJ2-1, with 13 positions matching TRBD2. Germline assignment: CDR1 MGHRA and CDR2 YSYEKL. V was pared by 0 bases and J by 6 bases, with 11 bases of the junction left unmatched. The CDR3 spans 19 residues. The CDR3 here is CASSQDWWTSGSISNEQFF. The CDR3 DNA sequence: TGCGCCAGCAGCCAAGACTGGTGGACTAGCGGGAGTATAAGCAATGAGCAGTTCTTC.

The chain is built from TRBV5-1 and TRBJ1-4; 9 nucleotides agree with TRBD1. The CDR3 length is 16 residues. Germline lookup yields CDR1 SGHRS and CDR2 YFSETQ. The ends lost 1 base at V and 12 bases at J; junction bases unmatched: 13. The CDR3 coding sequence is TGCGCCAGCAGCTTGCCTTCCGGGACAGGGACTGGGGAACTGTTTTTT. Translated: CASSLPSGTGTGELFF.

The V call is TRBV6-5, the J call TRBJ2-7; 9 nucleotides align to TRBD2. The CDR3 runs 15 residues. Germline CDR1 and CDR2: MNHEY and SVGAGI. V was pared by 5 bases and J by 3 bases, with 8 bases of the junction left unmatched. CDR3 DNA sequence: TGTGCCAGCAGTGCACCTGGACTAGCGAGCTACGAGCAGTACTTC. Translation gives CASSAPGLASYEQYF.

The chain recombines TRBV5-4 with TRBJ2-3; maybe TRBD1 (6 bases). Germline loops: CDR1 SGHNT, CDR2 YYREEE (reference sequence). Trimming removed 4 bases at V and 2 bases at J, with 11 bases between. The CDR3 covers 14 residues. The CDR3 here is CASSNGQLTDTQYF. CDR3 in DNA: TGTGCCAGCAGCAACGGACAGCTCACAGATACGCAGTATTTT.

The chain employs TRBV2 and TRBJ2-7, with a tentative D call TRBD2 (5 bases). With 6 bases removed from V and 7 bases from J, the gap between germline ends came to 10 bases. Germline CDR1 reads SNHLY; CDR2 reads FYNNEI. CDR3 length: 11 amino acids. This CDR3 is CASREGGEQYF. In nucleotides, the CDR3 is TGTGCCAGCAGAGAGGGCGGGGAGCAGTACTTC.